This T cell receptor beta chain was profiled in a study of shared clonotypes between healthy human individuals. Background on the study: For every donor, three CD4 naive, three CD4 memory, two CD8 naive and one CD8 memory plates were used.

Splitting of each subset's genomic DNA was done evenly across several immunoSEQ plates. Profiled with immunoSEQ multiplex PCR; TCRdb holds only in-frame clones, not every one. The profile shows more than 2 million clones, under 97% of them singletons. Sequencing was carried out using naive CD4+ T cells sorted from blood. Described subset: CD45RA+ positively selected. The TCR comes from a man between 18 and 29 years old in good health.

The CDR3 loop is CAVHRETQYF. CDR3 bases: TGCGCCGTCCACAGGGAGACCCAGTACTTC. V gene TRBV10-2 combines with J gene TRBJ2-5, with D tentatively TRBD1 (5 bases). Per the germline V gene, CDR1 is WSHSY and CDR2 is SAAADI. The CDR3 runs to 10 residues. V was shortened by 11 bases and J by 5 bases, with 9 bases between the two germline ends.